The 28 T cell receptor beta chains presented below share a single source sample, sequenced in a study of T cells expressing NK-cell markers. Each CDR3 protein gets one entry in TCRdb, which reprocessed the 5' RACE reads and gives no DNA. This sample's clone table lists under 600,000 distinct CDR3 sequences. Sequencing was performed on blood T cells: a sorted CD56 or NKG2C T cell subset, CD4+ or CD8+ T cells, or bulk PBMC T cells (not recorded which). The receptors stem from a woman aged 45-65 years in good health.

J is TRBJ2-1 and V is TRBV20-1; the TRBD2 assignment by TCRdb is unverifiable without DNA. The CDR3 is 16 amino acids. Germline CDR1 is DFQATT and CDR2 is SNEGSKA (reference sequence). CDR3 in amino acids: CSAYDRSSLVYPEQFF.

The chain recombines TRBV20-1 with TRBJ2-1; the TCRdb call, TRBD2, lacks DNA for checking. Germline V gene data show CDR1 as DFQATT and CDR2 as SNEGSKA (reference sequence). The CDR3 spans 16 residues. The CDR3 region is CSARALGSGLYNEQFF.

The V gene is TRBV20-1, the J gene TRBJ2-1; as DNA is missing, the TRBD2 call by TCRdb cannot be tested. The V gene's germline CDR1 is DFQATT and CDR2 SNEGSKA (reference sequence). This CDR3 is 13 amino acids long. Here the CDR3 reads CSARDGRALEQFF.

V and J are TRBV20-1 and TRBJ2-5; TCRdb reports TRBD1, a call that lacks DNA to check it against. The CDR3 has 12 residues. Per the germline V gene, CDR1 is DFQATT and CDR2 is SNEGSKA (reference sequence). The CDR3 sequence: CSADTGERSEYF.

V is TRBV20-1 and J is TRBJ2-7; the TCRdb D gene call, TRBD1, has no DNA to confirm it. The CDR3 runs 11 residues. The germline gives CDR1 DFQATT, CDR2 SNEGSKA (reference sequence). The CDR3 region is CSARDPLGQYF.

The rearrangement uses TRBV12-3 or TRBV12-4 and TRBJ2-5; without DNA, the TCRdb call of TRBD2 cannot be checked. The CDR3 length is 17 residues. The CDR3 is CASSDPGLATGQETQYF.

The CDR3: CASSLVLAKGGLDYTF. This chain links TRBV11-2 with TRBJ1-2; with no DNA, the TCRdb D assignment of TRBD1 cannot be verified. The CDR3 is 16 residues long. The germline gives CDR1 SGHAT, CDR2 FQNNGV.

The genes are TRBV6-4 and TRBJ2-1; the D call of TRBD2 rests on TCRdb alone, since no DNA is present to check it. The CDR3 loop spans 15 amino acids. The germline CDR1 and CDR2 sequences are MRHNA and SNTAGT. The CDR3 protein is CASAEVGLPTWEQFF.

The chain has TRBV29-1 and TRBJ2-1; without DNA, the TCRdb call of TRBD2 cannot be checked. There are 12 residues in the CDR3. Germline V gene lookup returns CDR1 SQVTM and CDR2 ANQGSEA. CDR3 sequence reads: CSGGEGEGEQFF.

The chain carries TRBV6-2 or TRBV6-3 and TRBJ2-2; TCRdb's D call, TRBD1, is unchecked because there is no DNA. The CDR3 has 13 residues. Germline V lookup: CDR1 MNHEY, CDR2 SVGEGT. CDR3 amino acids: CASKTGAAGELFF.

V gene TRBV2 combines with J gene TRBJ2-2. The CDR3 runs to 15 residues. Per the germline V gene, CDR1 is SNHLY and CDR2 is FYNNEI. Here the CDR3 reads CASSVGRIPTGELFF.

This sequence joins TRBV12-3 or TRBV12-4 and TRBJ2-7; checking the TCRdb D call of TRBD2 is not possible without DNA. There are 13 residues in the CDR3. The CDR3 loop is CASSRSGTYEQYF.

This chain uses TRBV3-1 with TRBJ2-5; lacking DNA, the TRBD2 call made by TCRdb goes unchecked. Germline V gives CDR1 LGHDT, CDR2 YNNKEL (reference sequence). This CDR3 has 16 amino acids. CDR3 in amino acids: CASKPSGRARQETQYF.

The chain has TRBV20-1 and TRBJ1-2. This CDR3 is 12 amino acids long. Germline-derived CDR1 and CDR2 are DFQATT and SNEGSKA (reference sequence). The CDR3 reads CSARVTIYGYTF.

The V and J genes are TRBV4-1 and TRBJ2-2; TCRdb's D call of TRBD2 is untestable without DNA. Germline V gene sequence: CDR1 MGHRA, CDR2 YSYEKL. This CDR3 has 17 residues. The CDR3: CASSQDKLAGGSGELFF.

CDR3 amino acids: CASSVPGRGLAQPQHF. V gene TRBV12-3 or TRBV12-4 combines with J gene TRBJ1-5; the D call from TCRdb, TRBD1, cannot be confirmed without DNA. CDR3 length equals 16 residues.

The gene calls are TRBV10-1 and TRBJ2-1; TCRdb outputs TRBD2, but without DNA this stays unchecked. Germline V gives CDR1 WNHNN, CDR2 SYGVQD (reference sequence). The CDR3 is made up of 12 amino acids. CDR3 protein: CASSNSGQREFF.

The chain combines TRBV7-9 with TRBJ2-7. Germline V gene lookup returns CDR1 SEHNR and CDR2 FQNEAQ (reference sequence). The CDR3 loop spans 11 amino acids. The CDR3 here is CASNEIDEQYF.

The V and J genes are TRBV6-1 and TRBJ1-5; TCRdb picks TRBD1, but there is no DNA to check that call. Germline loops: CDR1 MNHNS, CDR2 SASEGT. CDR3 size: 15 residues. Here the CDR3 reads CASSGPQGARQPQHF.

The V gene is TRBV5-1, the J gene TRBJ2-1; with no DNA, the TCRdb D assignment of TRBD2 cannot be verified. This CDR3 comprises 15 residues. Germline CDR1 SGHRS, CDR2 YFSETQ. CDR3 loop: CASSLGLAGGGDEFF. Together with reference TRBV5-1 and TRBJ2-1, the CDR3 gives the full variable domain: KAGVTQTPRYLIKTRGQQVTLSCSPISGHRSVSWYQQTPGQGLQFLFEYFSETQRNKGNFPGRFSGRQFSNSRSEMNVSTLELGDSALYLCASSLGLAGGGDEFFGPGTRLTVL.

The chain combines TRBV5-1 with TRBJ2-2; TCRdb's assignment of TRBD2 cannot be checked, as there is no DNA. Germline-derived CDR1 and CDR2 are SGHRS and YFSETQ. This CDR3 has 15 residues. CDR3 protein: CASSPGSGATGELFF.

This chain links TRBV7-3 with TRBJ2-5; there is no DNA to check the TCRdb D call of TRBD1. The CDR3 runs to 16 residues. CDR1 and CDR2 (germline): SGHTA, FQGTGA. The CDR3 spells CASSSGGGGVTETQYF.

The chain carries TRBV3-1 and TRBJ2-3; checking the TCRdb D call of TRBD1 is not possible without DNA. The CDR3 contains 17 residues. CDR1 LGHDT and CDR2 YNNKEL come from the germline V gene (reference sequence). The CDR3 protein is CASSVAGTRFSTDTQYF.

The chain uses TRBV20-1 and TRBJ2-2; as DNA is missing, the TRBD1 call by TCRdb cannot be tested. From germline, CDR1 is DFQATT and CDR2 SNEGSKA (reference sequence). The CDR3 is made up of 12 amino acids. The CDR3 loop reads CRLGQPGGELFF.

This chain joins TRBV28 and TRBJ2-1; TCRdb designates TRBD2, a call that cannot be tested without DNA. Germline CDR1 is MDHEN and CDR2 is SYDVKM. This CDR3 spans 16 amino acids. CDR3 protein: CASSLLAGGSYNEQFF.

The V call is TRBV20-1, the J call TRBJ2-5; the TCRdb D gene call, TRBD1, has no DNA to confirm it. Germline V gene lookup returns CDR1 DFQATT and CDR2 SNEGSKA (reference sequence). This CDR3 is built from 13 residues. CDR3: CSVAGQGRQTQYF.

J is TRBJ1-5 and V is TRBV12-3 or TRBV12-4; the D call of TRBD1 rests on TCRdb alone, since no DNA is present to check it. The CDR3 has 15 residues. The CDR3 region is CASSLTGYSNQPQHF.

This rearrangement joins TRBV5-1 to TRBJ1-3; TCRdb's assignment of TRBD1 cannot be checked, as there is no DNA. The CDR3 has 17 amino acids. Germline assignment: CDR1 SGHRS and CDR2 YFSETQ. The CDR3: CASSSGTGPNSGNTIYF.